These 25 T cell receptor beta chains were all obtained from the same sample, sequenced in a study of blood T cell repertoires in COVID-19. Sequencing was performed with immunoSEQ multiplex PCR; in TCRdb, only in-frame clones are kept and a portion is missing. The sample has hundreds of thousands of clones; roughly nine tenths are singletons. The sequenced material came from PBMCs or T cells enriched from blood (not recorded which). The receptors were gathered from a woman in her sixties or seventies who had recovered from COVID-19.

The chain links TRBV6-5 to TRBJ2-1; no definite D call. The CDR3 runs 12 residues. Germline V gene sequence: CDR1 MNHEY, CDR2 SVGAGI. V was cut by 6 bases and J by 0 bases, with 3 bases left in between. CDR3 sequence reads: CASSRSYNEQFF. As DNA, the CDR3 is TGTGCCAGCAGCCGCTCCTACAATGAGCAGTTCTTC.

This clone was observed a single time. The chain combines TRBV4-1 with TRBJ2-2; 8 bases map to TRBD1. The germline V gene has CDR1 MGHRA and CDR2 YSYEKL. The CDR3 has 16 residues. Trimming took 4 bases from V and 5 from J; bases not matched to a gene: 9. This chain's CDR3 is CASSRETGVGTGELFF. The CDR3 DNA sequence: TGCGCCAGCAGCCGAGAGACAGGGGTGGGGACCGGGGAGCTGTTTTTT.

This clone was picked up a small number of times. CDR3 nucleotides: TGTGCCAGCAGCTTCTTAGGGGTACGGCAGCCCCAGCATTTT. Its translation: CASSFLGVRQPQHF. The rearrangement joins TRBV5-8 to TRBJ1-5; D might be TRBD1 (5 bases). The V and J ends lost 2 bases and 7 bases respectively, with 13 bases between them. Germline-derived CDR1 and CDR2 are SGHTS and YDEGEE. CDR3 length: 14 residues.

This chain links TRBV6-2 or TRBV6-3 with TRBJ2-1; D uncertain. Germline assignment: CDR1 MNHEY and CDR2 SVGEGT. Between the trimmed V and J ends, which lost 2 bases and 0 bases, there was a span of 5 bases. The CDR3 runs to 14 residues. The CDR3 here is CASSYHSSYNEQFF. In DNA form, the CDR3 reads TGTGCCAGCAGTTACCACAGCTCCTACAATGAGCAGTTCTTC.

The V and J genes are TRBV2 and TRBJ1-4; 8 bases match TRBD1. The germline V gene encodes CDR1 SNHLY and CDR2 FYNNEI. V shed 3 bases and J 8 bases; nucleotides not matched to a gene: 5. This CDR3 has 14 amino acids. This chain's CDR3 is CASSDPRGHEKLFF. The CDR3 DNA is TGTGCCAGCAGTGACCCCAGGGGGCACGAAAAACTGTTTTTT. Full variable domain (rest looked up from reference TRBV2 and TRBJ1-4): EPEVTQTPSHQVTQMGQEVILRCVPISNHLYFYWYRQILGQKVEFLVSFYNNEISEKSEIFDDQFSVERPDGSNFTLKIRSTKLEDSAMYFCASSDPRGHEKLFFGSGTQLSVL.

The chain uses TRBV18 and TRBJ1-5, with TRBD1 matching over 7 bases. V was clipped by 3 bases and J by 4 bases; unmatched bases: 3. Germline V gives CDR1 KGHSH, CDR2 LQKENI. The CDR3 is made up of 14 amino acids. For the CDR3, the DNA is TGTGCCAGCTCACCGGAGACAGGGAATCAGCCCCAGCATTTT. It codes for CASSPETGNQPQHF.

J is TRBJ2-7 and V is TRBV4-1; a possible D gene is TRBD1 (6 bases). V was trimmed by 2 bases and J by 0 bases, leaving 8 bases between them. Germline assignment: CDR1 MGHRA and CDR2 YSYEKL. This CDR3 region has 14 residues. The CDR3 bases are TGCGCCAGCAGCCAACAGGGGTCCTCCTACGAGCAGTACTTC. This translates into CASSQQGSSYEQYF.

The chain is built from TRBV6-2 or TRBV6-3 and TRBJ1-2; 9 bases line up with TRBD1. The CDR3 is 14 amino acids. Trimming at V came to 2 bases and at J to 7 bases, leaving 5 bases not matched to a gene. Germline-derived CDR1 and CDR2 are MNHEY and SVGEGT. The CDR3 sequence: CASSYRTGVGGYTF. The CDR3 bases are TGTGCCAGCAGTTACCGGACAGGGGTAGGTGGCTACACCTTC.

This clone was found a few times. The genes are TRBV30 and TRBJ1-5; tentatively, D is TRBD1 (6 bases). The germline V and J ends were trimmed by 2 bases and 0 bases, with 11 bases remaining between them. This CDR3 is built from 15 residues. Germline V lookup: CDR1 GTSNPN, CDR2 SVGIG (reference sequence). CDR3 in DNA: TGTGCCTGGAGTCCTACAGGGTATAGCAATCAGCCCCAGCATTTT. Protein sequence: CAWSPTGYSNQPQHF.

J is TRBJ2-7 and V is TRBV2; 8 positions match TRBD2. The CDR3 is made up of 16 amino acids. Trimming took 0 bases from V and 2 from J; bases not matched to a gene: 6. Germline V gene lookup returns CDR1 SNHLY and CDR2 FYNNEI. The CDR3 region has the DNA TGTGCCAGCAGTGAAGCCGCTAGCGGGTACACCTACGAGCAGTACGTC. Its translation is CASSEAASGYTYEQYV.

The chain is built from TRBV19 and TRBJ1-1, with D perhaps TRBD1 (5 bases). V was clipped by 6 bases and J by 0 bases, with 14 bases between them. The CDR3 consists of 15 residues. Germline V gives CDR1 LNHDA, CDR2 SQIVND (reference sequence). CDR3: CASSHTGAMNTEAFF. CDR3 nucleotide sequence: TGTGCCAGTAGCCACACAGGAGCAATGAACACTGAAGCTTTCTTT.

This sequence joins TRBV2 and TRBJ2-5; 8 bases line up with TRBD1. This CDR3 is built from 15 residues. The V and J ends lost 4 bases and 2 bases, in that order; junction bases with no gene match: 6. Germline lookup yields CDR1 SNHLY and CDR2 FYNNEI. The CDR3, as DNA: TGTGCCAGCAGTGTAGCCGGGACAGGACAAGAGACCCAGTACTTC. Protein sequence: CASSVAGTGQETQYF.

This sequence joins TRBV12-5 and TRBJ1-1, with TRBD1 as a possible D gene (5 bases). CDR1 is LGHNT, CDR2 FRNRAP, per germline. Deletions cut 4 bases from V and 5 bases from J, with 14 bases between. This CDR3 contains 14 residues. The CDR3 loop is CASGSQQVSTEAFF. CDR3 coding DNA: TGTGCTAGTGGTTCCCAACAGGTGTCTACTGAAGCTTTCTTT.

This chain joins TRBV19 and TRBJ1-6; D is unresolved. V shed 0 bases and J shed 6 bases, with 12 bases lying between them. The CDR3 sequence is 16 residues long. CDR1 is LNHDA and CDR2 is SQIVND in the germline V gene (reference sequence). CDR3 coding DNA: TGTGCCAGTAGTATAGACATGGGCCTTCCTAATTCACCCCTCCACTTT. Translating it yields CASSIDMGLPNSPLHF. Using reference TRBV19 and TRBJ1-6 for the parts outside the CDR3, the full variable domain is DGGITQSPKYLFRKEGQNVTLSCEQNLNHDAMYWYRQDPGQGLRLIYYSQIVNDFQKGDIAEGYSVSREKKESFPLTVTSAQKNPTAFYLCASSIDMGLPNSPLHFGNGTRLTVT.

The V and J genes are TRBV29-1 and TRBJ2-3; TRBD1 aligns across 10 bases. This CDR3 has 13 amino acids. CDR1 is SQVTM and CDR2 is ANQGSEA in the germline V gene. J gave up 3 bases and V 7 bases, and 4 bases lay outside the gene matches. The CDR3 DNA follows: TGCAGCGCCCGACAGGGGGCGACAGATACGCAGTATTTT. Its protein product is CSARQGATDTQYF.

The chain is built from TRBV28 and TRBJ2-2, with 11 bases lining up with TRBD1. Trimming cost V 1 base and J 6 bases; bases outside gene matches: 7. The CDR3 runs 17 residues. CDR1 MDHEN and CDR2 SYDVKM come from the germline V gene. CDR3 protein: CASSLSGQGGLAGELFF. CDR3 in DNA: TGTGCCAGCAGTTTATCGGGACAGGGGGGCCTAGCCGGGGAGCTGTTTTTT.

The chain uses TRBV29-1 and TRBJ1-2, with TRBD1 as a possible D gene (6 bases). Trimming pared 1 base from V and 8 bases from J, leaving 14 bases between. This CDR3 has 13 residues. The V gene's germline CDR1 is SQVTM and CDR2 ANQGSEA. CDR3 nucleotides: TGCAGCGTTGAAGGCACACAGGGTGTGGGCTACACCTTC. It codes for CSVEGTQGVGYTF.

This clone was seen once. The chain recombines TRBV5-1 with TRBJ2-1; TRBD1 aligns across 8 bases. CDR1 is SGHRS, CDR2 YFSETQ, per germline. Losses at the gene ends were 0 bases for V and 9 bases for J; bases not matched to a gene: 11. The CDR3 is 16 residues long. As DNA, the CDR3 is TGCGCCAGCAGCTTGGTCGTTCAGGGGGCGAGGGGTGAGCAGTTCTTC. Encoded protein: CASSLVVQGARGEQFF.

The V call is TRBV11-2, the J call TRBJ2-3, with TRBD2 matching over 12 bases. There are 16 residues in the CDR3. V dropped 1 base and J dropped 2; count of bases not matched to a gene: 1. Germline CDR1 reads SGHAT; CDR2 reads FQNNGV. The CDR3 region is CASSLASGGATDTQYF. CDR3 nucleotide sequence: TGTGCCAGCAGCTTAGCTAGCGGGGGGGCCACAGATACGCAGTATTTT.

The V call is TRBV19, the J call TRBJ2-2, with 11 positions matching TRBD1. The germline CDR1 and CDR2 sequences are LNHDA and SQIVND (reference sequence). This CDR3 has 20 residues. The V gene end was trimmed by 1 base and the J gene end by 5 bases; junction bases not matched to a gene: 15. As DNA, the CDR3 is TGTGCCAGTAGTATAGGAGGACAGGGGGCTCCCATAGCATTAACCGGGGAGCTGTTTTTT. Its translation: CASSIGGQGAPIALTGELFF.

This clone turned up a few times. V is TRBV5-4 and J is TRBJ2-1, with 11 positions matching TRBD2. The trim removed 4 bases at V and 1 base at J, leaving 10 bases unmatched. This CDR3 has 18 residues. The germline gives CDR1 SGHNT, CDR2 YYREEE (reference sequence). Written as DNA, the CDR3 is TGTGCCAGCAGCCCGGGGACTAGCGGACTTGCTTCCTACAATGAGCAGTTCTTC. It yields the protein CASSPGTSGLASYNEQFF.

The rearrangement links TRBV6-5 to TRBJ1-2; TRBD1 might be the D (5 bases). This CDR3 has 12 residues. Germline CDR1 reads MNHEY; CDR2 reads SVGAGI. With 7 bases removed from V and 8 bases from J, the gap between germline ends came to 14 bases. The CDR3 loop is CASTDSTDGYTF. The CDR3, as DNA: TGTGCCAGCACCGACTCGACAGACGGCTACACCTTC.

A word on this clone: The identical CDR3 is also encoded by other nucleotide sequences in the sample. The gene calls are TRBV5-1 and TRBJ1-5; D may be TRBD1 (5 bases). The V gene lost 0 bases and the J gene lost 2 bases, with 9 bases spanning the gap. The CDR3 runs 15 residues. Germline lookup yields CDR1 SGHRS and CDR2 YFSETQ. The CDR3 DNA sequence: TGCGCCAGCAGCTTGGAAGGGGCTGGCAATCAGCCCCAGCATTTT. Amino acid sequence: CASSLEGAGNQPQHF.

The chain combines TRBV28 with TRBJ2-6, with 8 bases aligning to TRBD2. CDR3 size: 15 residues. CDR1 is MDHEN, CDR2 SYDVKM, per germline. J was trimmed by 4 bases and V by 7 bases; bases with no gene match: 6. The chain's CDR3 is CASIGGGSGANVLTF. The DNA of the CDR3 is TGTGCCAGCATCGGCGGGGGGTCCGGGGCCAACGTCCTGACTTTC.

This clone was recorded only once. The rearrangement joins TRBV6-5 to TRBJ1-4; possibly TRBD1 for D (5 bases). Trimming stripped 5 bases from V and 10 bases from J, with 17 bases between. Germline assignment: CDR1 MNHEY and CDR2 SVGAGI. The CDR3 sequence is 14 residues long. The CDR3 DNA follows: TGTGCCAGCAGTACCTTGGCCCTTACAGGAAAACTGTTTTTT. Translating it yields CASSTLALTGKLFF.